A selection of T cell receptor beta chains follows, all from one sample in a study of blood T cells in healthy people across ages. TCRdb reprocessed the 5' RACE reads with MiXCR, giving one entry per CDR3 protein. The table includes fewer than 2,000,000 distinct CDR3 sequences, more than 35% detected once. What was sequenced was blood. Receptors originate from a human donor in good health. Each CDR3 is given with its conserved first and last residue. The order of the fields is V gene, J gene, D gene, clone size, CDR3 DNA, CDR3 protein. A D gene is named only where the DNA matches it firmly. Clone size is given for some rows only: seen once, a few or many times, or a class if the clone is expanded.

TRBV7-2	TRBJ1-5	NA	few	TGTGCCAGCAGCTTTAATGGGGGACACCCTTATCAGCCCCAGCATTTT	CASSFNGGHPYQPQHF
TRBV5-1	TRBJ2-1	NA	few	TGCGCCAGCAGCCGCGGACGGACTGAAAATGAGCAGTTCTTC	CASSRGRTENEQFF
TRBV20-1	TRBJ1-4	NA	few	TGCAGTGCTCGCGACCCTAGTCGAAGTGAAAAACTGTTTTTT	CSARDPSRSEKLFF
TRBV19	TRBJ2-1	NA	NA	TGTGCCAGTTCCTCTTTGGTGTTAGGGCTAACCTACAATGAGCAGTTCTTC	CASSSLVLGLTYNEQFF
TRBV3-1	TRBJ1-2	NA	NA	TGTGCCAGCAGCCAGGCCACACGTAACTATGGCTACACCTTC	CASSQATRNYGYTF
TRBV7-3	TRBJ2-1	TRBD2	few	TGTGCCAGCAGCCCGCAACTAGCGGGGGGCCAGCAGTTCTTC	CASSPQLAGGQQFF
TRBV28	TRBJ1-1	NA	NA	TGTGCCAGCAGTTTATTACGGGTGAACACTGAAGCTTTCTTT	CASSLLRVNTEAFF
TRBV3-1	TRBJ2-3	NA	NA	TGTGCCAGCAGCCCTTGGAGCCCCACTTACACAGATACGCAGTATTTT	CASSPWSPTYTDTQYF
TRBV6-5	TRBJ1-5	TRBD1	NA	TGTGCCAGCAGTAGCCGAGGGGTAGGGGGCCAGCCCCAGCATTTT	CASSSRGVGGQPQHF
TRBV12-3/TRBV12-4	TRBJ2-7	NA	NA	TGTGCCAGCAGCCGCGCTGCAGGCTACGAGCAGTACTTC	CASSRAAGYEQYF
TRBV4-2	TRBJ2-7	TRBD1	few	TGTGTCAGCAGCCATGGGACAGGGACACCCTACGAGCAGTACTTC	CVSSHGTGTPYEQYF
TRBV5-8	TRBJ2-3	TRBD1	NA	TGTGCCAGCAGCCTACTAGGGACAGGGGACACAGATGCGCAGTATTTT	CASSLLGTGDTDAQYF
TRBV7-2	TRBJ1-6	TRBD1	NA	TGTGCCAGCAGCTACTTGGGACAGGGGGCGAGTTCACCCCTCCACTTT	CASSYLGQGASSPLHF
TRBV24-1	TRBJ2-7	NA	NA	TGTGCCACCAGTGACTCGGGACGGTACTCCTACGAGCAGTACTTC	CATSDSGRYSYEQYF
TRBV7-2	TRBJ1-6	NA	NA	TGTGCCAGCAGCCTAGGCCGGGGACACAAGGGTTCACCCCTCCACTTT	CASSLGRGHKGSPLHF
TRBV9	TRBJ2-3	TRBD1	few	TGTGCCAGCAGCGTAGGAGGGGGCGCGAATACGCAGTATTTT	CASSVGGGANTQYF
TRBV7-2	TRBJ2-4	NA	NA	TGTGCCAGCAGCTCCCAACAGGGAAATACCAAAAACATTCAGTACTTC	CASSSQQGNTKNIQYF
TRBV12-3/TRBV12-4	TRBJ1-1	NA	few	TGTGCCAGCAGTTTCGGCAGAATGGAAACTTTCTTT	CASSFGRMETFF
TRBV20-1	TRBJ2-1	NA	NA	TGCAGTGCTAGAGGTCCCCGACAGGCTTACTCCTACAATGAGCAGTTCTTC	CSARGPRQAYSYNEQFF
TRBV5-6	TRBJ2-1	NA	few	TGTGCCAGCAGCACCCTACTAGAGGATGAGCAGTTCTTC	CASSTLLEDEQFF